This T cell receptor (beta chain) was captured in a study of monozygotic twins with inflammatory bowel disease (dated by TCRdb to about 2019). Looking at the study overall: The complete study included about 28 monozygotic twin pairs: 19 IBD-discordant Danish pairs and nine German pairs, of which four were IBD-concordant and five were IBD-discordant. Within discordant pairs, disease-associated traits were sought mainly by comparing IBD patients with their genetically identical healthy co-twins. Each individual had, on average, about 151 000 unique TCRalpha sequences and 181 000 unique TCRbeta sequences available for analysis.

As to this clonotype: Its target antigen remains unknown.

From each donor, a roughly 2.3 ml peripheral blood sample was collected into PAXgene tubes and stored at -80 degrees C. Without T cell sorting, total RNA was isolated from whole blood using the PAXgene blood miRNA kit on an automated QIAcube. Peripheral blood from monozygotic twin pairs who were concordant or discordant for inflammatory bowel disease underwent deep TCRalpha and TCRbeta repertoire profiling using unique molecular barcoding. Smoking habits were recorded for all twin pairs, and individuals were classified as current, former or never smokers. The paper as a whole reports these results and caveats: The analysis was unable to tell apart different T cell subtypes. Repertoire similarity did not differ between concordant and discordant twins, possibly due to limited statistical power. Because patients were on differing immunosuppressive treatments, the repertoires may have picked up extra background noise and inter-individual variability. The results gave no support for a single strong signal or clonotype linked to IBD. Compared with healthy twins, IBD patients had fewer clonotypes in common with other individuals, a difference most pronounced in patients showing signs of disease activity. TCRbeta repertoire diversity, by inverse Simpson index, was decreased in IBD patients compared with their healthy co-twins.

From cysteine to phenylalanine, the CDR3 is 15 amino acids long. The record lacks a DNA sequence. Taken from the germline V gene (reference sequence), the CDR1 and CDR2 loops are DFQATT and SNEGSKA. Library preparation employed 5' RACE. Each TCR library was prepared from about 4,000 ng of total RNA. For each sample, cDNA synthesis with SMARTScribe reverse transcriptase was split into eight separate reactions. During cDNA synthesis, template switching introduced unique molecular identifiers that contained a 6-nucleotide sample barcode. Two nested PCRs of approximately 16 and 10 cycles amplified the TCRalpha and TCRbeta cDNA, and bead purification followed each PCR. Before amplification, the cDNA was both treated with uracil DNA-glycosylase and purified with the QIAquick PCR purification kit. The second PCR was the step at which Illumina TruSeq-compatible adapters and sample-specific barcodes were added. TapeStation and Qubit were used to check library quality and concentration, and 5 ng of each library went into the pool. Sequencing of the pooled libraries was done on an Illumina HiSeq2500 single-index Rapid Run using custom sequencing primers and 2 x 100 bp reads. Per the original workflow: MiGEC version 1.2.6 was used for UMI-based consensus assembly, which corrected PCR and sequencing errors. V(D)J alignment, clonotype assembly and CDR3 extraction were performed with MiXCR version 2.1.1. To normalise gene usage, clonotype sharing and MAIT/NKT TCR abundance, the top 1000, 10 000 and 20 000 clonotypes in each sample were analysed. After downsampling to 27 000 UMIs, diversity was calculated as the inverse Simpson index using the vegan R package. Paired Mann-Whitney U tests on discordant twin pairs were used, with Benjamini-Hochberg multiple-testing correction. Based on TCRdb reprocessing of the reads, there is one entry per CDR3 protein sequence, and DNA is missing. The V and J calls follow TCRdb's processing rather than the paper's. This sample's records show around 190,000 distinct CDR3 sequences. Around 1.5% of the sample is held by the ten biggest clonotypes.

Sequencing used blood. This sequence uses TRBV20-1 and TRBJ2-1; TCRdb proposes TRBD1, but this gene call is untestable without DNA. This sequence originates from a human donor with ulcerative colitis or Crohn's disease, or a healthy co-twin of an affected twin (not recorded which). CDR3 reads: CSARDRDRGTNEQFF.